What follows describes a single T cell receptor (beta chain). The antigen is unknown. Use of 60 Vbeta and 13 Jbeta primers characterized the PCR. Profiled with immunoSEQ multiplex PCR; TCRdb holds only in-frame clones, not every one. This table holds some 93,000 clones, 82% found once. The data derive from a study of cytomegalovirus exposure and HLA in healthy donors. The overall study: Earlier findings included over 90 million unique TCR beta sequences obtained from 150 million to 200 million T cells. Of several hundred genotyped donors, 81% grouped in the Caucasian-associated ancestry cluster.

General study findings and limits: Sequencing likely caused a cluster of highly shared sequence variants.

The CDR3 has 16 amino acids. V lost 4 bases and J 7 bases, leaving 21 bases between the germline ends. The sample consisted of PBMCs. This clonotype originated in a middle-aged man in good health and CMV-seronegative. V gene TRBV5-3 combines with J gene TRBJ2-1; D may be TRBD2 (6 bases). TRBV5-3 has ORF status, its function being uncertain. This CDR3 is CARSPLGGGFENEQFF. The DNA of the CDR3 is TGTGCCAGAAGCCCCTTGGGGGGAGGATTCGAGAATGAGCAGTTCTTC.